These 10 T cell receptor beta chains came from one sample sequenced in a study of T-cell memory formation after mild COVID-19. TCRdb itself ran the 5' RACE reads through MiXCR, one entry per CDR3 protein. The sample has about 470,000 distinct CDR3 sequences, nearly 25% seen once. The source material was PBMCs or a T cell subset sorted from them (not recorded which). The origin of the receptors is an adult woman who had mild COVID-19 (a few samples of this study predate the infection). Cell type and time point are not known.

In its sample, this clonotype was seen a few times. The V and J genes are TRBV20-1 and TRBJ2-3, with TRBD1 as a possible D gene (5 bases). Trimming removed 4 bases from V and 6 bases from J, with 8 bases in between. Germline assignment: CDR1 DFQATT and CDR2 SNEGSKA (reference sequence). The CDR3 has 11 residues. Here the CDR3 DNA reads TGCAGTGCTACAGGGTGGGATACGCAGTATTTT. Translated: CSATGWDTQYF.

This clonotype has a handful of counts. The J gene is TRBJ2-1, the V gene TRBV20-1; weak D call: TRBD1 (5 bases). Germline values: CDR1 DFQATT, CDR2 SNEGSKA (reference sequence). The CDR3 contains 14 residues. V lost 3 bases, J lost 9 bases, and 18 bases lay in between. The CDR3 protein is CSASWVIGAGEQFF. As DNA, the CDR3 is TGCAGTGCTAGCTGGGTTATAGGGGCTGGTGAGCAGTTCTTC.

This clonotype has only a few counts. The gene calls are TRBV12-3 or TRBV12-4 and TRBJ1-2, with 7 bases fitting TRBD1. This CDR3 has 12 amino acids. Germline trimming cut 5 bases from V and 7 bases from J; bases unmatched to any gene: 4. The CDR3 DNA reads TGTGCCAGCAGTCCAGGGGGGGTTGGCTACACCTTC. Residues: CASSPGGVGYTF.

This clonotype was observed a single time. The chain carries TRBV7-2 and TRBJ2-5; D uncertain. The CDR3 is 14 residues long. V was trimmed by 1 base and J by 0 bases, leaving 6 bases between them. Germline CDR1 reads SGHTA; CDR2 reads FQGNSA. CDR3 in DNA: TGTGCCAGCAGCTTAGGGGTCTACCAAGAGACCCAGTACTTC. This codes for CASSLGVYQETQYF. The variable domain in full, with the rest retrieved from reference TRBV7-2 and TRBJ2-5, is GAGVSQSPSNKVTEKGKDVELRCDPISGHTALYWYRQSLGQGLEFLIYFQGNSAPDKSGLPSDRFSAERTGGSVSTLTIQRTQQEDSAVYLCASSLGVYQETQYFGPGTRLLVL.

This clonotype was detected many times. The genes are TRBV2 and TRBJ2-5; D uncertain. Trimming shortened V by 3 bases and J by 4 bases, and 18 bases separated the two germline ends. Looked up from germline, CDR1 is SNHLY and CDR2 is FYNNEI. The CDR3 spans 16 residues. CDR3 sequence (DNA): TGTGCCAGCAGTGAGGACCCAGGACCTGGATTAGAGACCCAGTACTTC. Amino acid sequence: CASSEDPGPGLETQYF.

This clonotype was seen a few times. J is TRBJ1-5 and V is TRBV6-5; D gene uncertain. V was cut by 4 bases and J by 1 base, with 11 bases left in between. CDR1 is MNHEY and CDR2 is SVGAGI in the germline V gene. The CDR3 contains 15 residues. For the CDR3, the DNA is TGTGCCAGCAGTTTTGGGCTAGGAAGCAATCAGCCCCAGCATTTT. Its translation: CASSFGLGSNQPQHF.

The CDR3 DNA follows: TGTGCCAGCAGTTTATGGGCATCCACAGATACGCAGTATTTT. Residues: CASSLWASTDTQYF. This rearrangement joins TRBV27 to TRBJ2-3; no clear D gene. This CDR3 spans 14 amino acids. Germline lookup yields CDR1 MNHEY and CDR2 SMNVEV (reference sequence). The ends were cut back, 1 base at V and 2 bases at J, with 7 bases in the middle.

This clonotype occurred a few times. The chain has TRBV7-8 and TRBJ1-3; no clear D gene. CDR3 length: 14 amino acids. Germline V lookup: CDR1 SGHVS, CDR2 FQNEAQ. Trimming stripped 2 bases from V and 5 bases from J, with 10 bases between. In nucleotides, the CDR3 is TGTGCCAGCAGCTTACGAGAGAAGAGAAACACCATATATTTT. This codes for CASSLREKRNTIYF. The full variable domain, in which reference TRBV7-8 and TRBJ1-3 provide the parts outside the CDR3, is GAGVSQSPRYKVAKRGQDVALRCDPISGHVSLFWYQQALGQGPEFLTYFQNEAQLDKSGLPSDRFFAERPEGSVSTLKIQRTQQEDSAVYLCASSLREKRNTIYFGEGSWLTVV.

This clonotype was recorded a few times. The V call is TRBV29-1, the J call TRBJ2-5; D is ambiguous. Trimming took 8 bases from V and 7 from J, leaving 14 bases between them. Germline V lookup: CDR1 SQVTM, CDR2 ANQGSEA. The CDR3 spans 11 residues. The CDR3 loop is CSPIDTGTQYF. The CDR3 DNA reads as TGCAGCCCGATCGACACGGGGACCCAGTACTTC.

This clonotype turned up a few times. The chain carries TRBV20-1 and TRBJ1-1, with 7 bases aligning to TRBD1. This CDR3 comprises 13 residues. Per the germline V gene, CDR1 is DFQATT and CDR2 is SNEGSKA (reference sequence). The CDR3 DNA reads TGCAGCCACAGGGGAGGGGGTGACACTGAAGCTTTCTTT. Translated: CSHRGGGDTEAFF.